This T cell receptor beta chain was sequenced in a study of regulatory T cells in long-lasting Graves disease. Regarding the study as a whole: Compared with new cases, persistent Graves' patients showed reduced TCR diversity. Persistent cases favored TRBV28, TRBJ1-2 and TRBJ2-5.

As for time point: newly diagnosed GD, antithyroid drugs for less than 3 months. RNA from PBMCs was the source of the TCR library. Patients hailed from an endocrinology department in Xi'an, China. Relying on iRepertoire HTBI primers and Arm-PCR of CDR3 regions, the team built TCR beta libraries. MiXCR was run by TCRdb on the multiplex PCR reads, yielding one entry per CDR3 protein. The sample consists of 350,000 to 400,000 distinct CDR3 sequences, around 15% of them appearing once. As to this clonotype: Its antigen is as yet unknown.

Germline V gives CDR1 SEHNR, CDR2 FQNEAQ (reference sequence). Trimming cost V 0 bases and J 3 bases, with 11 bases left between them. The CDR3 is made up of 16 amino acids. The data were also submitted as part of a second study, on T cells in Graves' hyperthyroidism and ophthalmopathy.

This rearrangement joins TRBV7-9 to TRBJ1-4, with D unclear. The sequences come from peripheral blood mononuclear cells (PBMCs), collected at new diagnosis, from a patient treated with antithyroid drugs. The clonotype was recovered from a woman aged 18 to 35 with Graves disease. The CDR3 region has the DNA TGTGCCAGCAGCTTAGCGGGGAGAGGCCCTAATGAAAAACTGTTTTTT. This gives the protein CASSLAGRGPNEKLFF. The whole variable domain, remainder taken from reference TRBV7-9 and TRBJ1-4, is DTGVSQNPRHKITKRGQNVTFRCDPISEHNRLYWYRQTLGQGPEFLTYFQNEAQLEKSRLLSDRFSAERPKGSFSTLEIQRTEQGDSAMYLCASSLAGRGPNEKLFFGSGTQLSVL.